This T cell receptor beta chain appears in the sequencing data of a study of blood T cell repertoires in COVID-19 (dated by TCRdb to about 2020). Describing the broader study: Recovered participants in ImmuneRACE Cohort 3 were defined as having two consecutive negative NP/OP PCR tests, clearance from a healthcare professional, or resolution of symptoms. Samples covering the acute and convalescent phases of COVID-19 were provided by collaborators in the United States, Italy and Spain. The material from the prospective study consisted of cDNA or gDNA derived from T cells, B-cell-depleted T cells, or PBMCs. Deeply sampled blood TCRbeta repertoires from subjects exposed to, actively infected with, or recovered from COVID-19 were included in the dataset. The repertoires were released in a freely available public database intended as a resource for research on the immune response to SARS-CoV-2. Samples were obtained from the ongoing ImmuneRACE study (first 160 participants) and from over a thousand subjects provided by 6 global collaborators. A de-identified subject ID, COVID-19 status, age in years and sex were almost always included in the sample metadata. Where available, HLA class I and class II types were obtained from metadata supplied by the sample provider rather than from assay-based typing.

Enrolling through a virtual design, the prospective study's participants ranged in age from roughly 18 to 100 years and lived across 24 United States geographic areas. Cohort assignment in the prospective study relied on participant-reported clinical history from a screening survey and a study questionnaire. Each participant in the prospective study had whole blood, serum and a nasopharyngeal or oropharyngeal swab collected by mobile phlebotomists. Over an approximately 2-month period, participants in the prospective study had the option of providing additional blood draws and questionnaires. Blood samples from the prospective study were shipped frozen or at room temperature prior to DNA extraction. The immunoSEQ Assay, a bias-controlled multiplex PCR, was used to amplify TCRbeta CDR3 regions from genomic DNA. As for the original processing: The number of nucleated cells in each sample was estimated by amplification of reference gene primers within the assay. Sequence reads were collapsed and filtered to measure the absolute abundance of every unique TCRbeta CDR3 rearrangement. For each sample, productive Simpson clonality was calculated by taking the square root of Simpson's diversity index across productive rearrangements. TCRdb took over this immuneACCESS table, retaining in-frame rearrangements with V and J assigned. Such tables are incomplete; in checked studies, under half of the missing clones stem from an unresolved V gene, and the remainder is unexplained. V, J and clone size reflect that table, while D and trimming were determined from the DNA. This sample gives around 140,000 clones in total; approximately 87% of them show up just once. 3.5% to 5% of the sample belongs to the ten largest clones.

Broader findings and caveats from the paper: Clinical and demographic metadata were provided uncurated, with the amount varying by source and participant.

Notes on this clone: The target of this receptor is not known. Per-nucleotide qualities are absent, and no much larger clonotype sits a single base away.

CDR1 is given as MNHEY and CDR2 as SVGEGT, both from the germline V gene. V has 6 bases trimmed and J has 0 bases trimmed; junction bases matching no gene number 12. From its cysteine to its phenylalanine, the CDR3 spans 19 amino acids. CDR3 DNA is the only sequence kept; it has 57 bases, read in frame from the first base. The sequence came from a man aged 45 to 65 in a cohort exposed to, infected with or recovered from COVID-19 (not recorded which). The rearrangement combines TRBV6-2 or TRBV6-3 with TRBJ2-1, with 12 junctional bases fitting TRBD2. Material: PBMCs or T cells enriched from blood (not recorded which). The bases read TGTGCCAGCAGCCCTGGACTAGCGGGGACCCTTAGCTCCTACAATGAGCAGTTCTTC. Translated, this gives CASSPGLAGTLSSYNEQFF.